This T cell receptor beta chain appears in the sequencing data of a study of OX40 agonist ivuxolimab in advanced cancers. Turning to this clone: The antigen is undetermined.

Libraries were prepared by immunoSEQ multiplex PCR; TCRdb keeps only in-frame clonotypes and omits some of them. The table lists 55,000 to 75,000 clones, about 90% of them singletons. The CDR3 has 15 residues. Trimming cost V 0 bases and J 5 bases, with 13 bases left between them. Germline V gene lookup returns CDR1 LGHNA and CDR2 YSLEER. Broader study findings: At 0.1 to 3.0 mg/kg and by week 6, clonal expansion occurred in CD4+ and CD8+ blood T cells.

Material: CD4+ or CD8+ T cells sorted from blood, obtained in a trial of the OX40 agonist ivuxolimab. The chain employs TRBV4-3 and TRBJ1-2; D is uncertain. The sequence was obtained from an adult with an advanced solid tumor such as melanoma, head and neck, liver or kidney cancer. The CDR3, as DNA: TGCGCCAGCAGCCAAGATGGAGGGCTAGCATATGGCTACACCTTC. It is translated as CASSQDGGLAYGYTF.